This T cell receptor beta chain emerged from a study of blood T cell repertoires in COVID-19. The germline V and J ends were trimmed by 4 bases and 10 bases, with 15 bases remaining between them. This CDR3 has 13 residues. The germline V gene has CDR1 SGHRS and CDR2 YFSETQ. Under the authors' procedure: Researchers report that nucleated cell counts were estimated from reference gene primer amplification. Produced via immunoSEQ multiplex PCR; TCRdb's table is partial and in-frame only. That table supplies the V and J calls and clone size; D and trimming were determined from the DNA. The data hold around 150,000 clones, with 70% to 80% observed a single time.

This clonotype was obtained from a middle-aged man with acute or convalescent COVID-19. The material sequenced was peripheral blood. The chain joins TRBV5-1 to TRBJ2-1; perhaps TRBD2 as D (5 bases). The CDR3 reads CASSGLPGWEQFF. The CDR3 DNA follows: TGCGCCAGCAGCGGCCTTCCGGGATGGGAGCAGTTCTTC.